The clone carrying this T cell receptor beta chain was counted between two and nine times. Its antigen is not identified. The data originate from a study of T cell repertoires in cytomegalovirus infection. TCRdb passed the reads through MiXCR, listing each CDR3 protein once. This repertoire shows about 83,000 distinct CDR3 sequences, about 31% found once; its top ten account for more than 70%. The germline gives CDR1 SGHTA, CDR2 FQGNSA. The CDR3 totals 15 residues. Trimming removed 0 bases from V and 0 bases from J, with 6 bases in between. Sequenced here: CD8+ T cells from cultured PBMCs, sampled from culture after CMV antigen stimulation. This chain connects TRBV7-2 to TRBJ1-3; D remains unclear. This clonotype was sampled from a human donor in good health (CMV status not recorded). Some clones in this sample may be carry-over from other donors' samples. The CDR3 loop reads CASSLARGSGNTIYF. In DNA, the CDR3 is TGTGCCAGCAGCTTAGCCCGGGGCTCTGGAAACACCATATATTTT.